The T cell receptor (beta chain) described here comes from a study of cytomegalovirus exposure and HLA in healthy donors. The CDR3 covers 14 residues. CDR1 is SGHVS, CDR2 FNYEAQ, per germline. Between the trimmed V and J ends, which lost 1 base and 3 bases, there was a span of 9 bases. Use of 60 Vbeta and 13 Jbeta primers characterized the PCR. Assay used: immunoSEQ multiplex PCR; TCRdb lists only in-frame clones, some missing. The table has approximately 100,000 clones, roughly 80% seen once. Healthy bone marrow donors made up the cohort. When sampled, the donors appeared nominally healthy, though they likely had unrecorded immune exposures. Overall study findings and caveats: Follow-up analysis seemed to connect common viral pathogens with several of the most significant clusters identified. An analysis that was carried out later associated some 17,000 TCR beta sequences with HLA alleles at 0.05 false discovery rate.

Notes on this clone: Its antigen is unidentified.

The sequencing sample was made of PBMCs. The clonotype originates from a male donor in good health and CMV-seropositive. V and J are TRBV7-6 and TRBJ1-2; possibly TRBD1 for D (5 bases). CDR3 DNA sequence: TGTGCCAGCAGCTTAGGACAGAATCACTATGGCTACACCTTC. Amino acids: CASSLGQNHYGYTF.